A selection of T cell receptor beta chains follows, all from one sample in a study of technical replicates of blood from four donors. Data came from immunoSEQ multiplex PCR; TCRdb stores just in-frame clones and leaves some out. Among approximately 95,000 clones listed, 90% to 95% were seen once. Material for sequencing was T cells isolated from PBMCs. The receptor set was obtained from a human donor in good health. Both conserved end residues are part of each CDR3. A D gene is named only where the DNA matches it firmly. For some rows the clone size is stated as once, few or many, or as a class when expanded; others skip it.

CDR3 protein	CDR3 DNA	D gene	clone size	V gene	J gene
CASFPFSNQPQHF	TGTGCCAGCTTCCCCTTTAGCAATCAGCCCCAGCATTTT	-	few	TRBV7-2	TRBJ1-5
CASGLEMGQKPHQPQHF	TGTGCTAGTGGTTTGGAGATGGGACAGAAGCCTCATCAGCCCCAGCATTTT	TRBD1	-	TRBV12-5	TRBJ1-5
CASSFLAGEIGDTDTQYF	TGTGCCAGCAGTTTTTTAGCGGGAGAGATTGGGGACACAGATACGCAGTATTTT	TRBD2	-	TRBV28	TRBJ2-3
CASSVGTGAYNEQFF	TGTGCCAGCAGCGTGGGGACAGGGGCCTACAATGAGCAGTTCTTC	TRBD1	-	TRBV9	TRBJ2-1
CASSLLGLGEQYF	TGTGCCAGCAGTTTACTGGGGCTGGGCGAGCAGTACTTC	-	-	TRBV28	TRBJ2-7
CASSYRDRGPDTQYF	TGTGCCAGCAGTTACCGGGACAGGGGGCCAGATACGCAGTATTTT	TRBD1	-	TRBV6-5	TRBJ2-3
CASRRAGELFF	TGTGCCAGCAGGAGGGCCGGGGAGCTGTTTTTT	-	-	TRBV6-5	TRBJ2-2
CASSIDWGLGETQYF	TGTGCCAGTAGTATCGACTGGGGACTAGGCGAGACCCAGTACTTC	TRBD2	-	TRBV19	TRBJ2-5
CASSLRTRSYKNIQYF	TGTGCCAGCAGCTTAAGGACACGCTCATATAAAAACATTCAGTACTTC	-	once	TRBV11-2	TRBJ2-4
CASEPGYSNQPQHF	TGTGCCAGCGAACCAGGTTATAGCAATCAGCCCCAGCATTTT	-	-	TRBV2	TRBJ1-5
CASSLLERELNEQFF	TGTGCCAGCAGCCTCCTCGAGCGGGAGCTGAATGAGCAGTTCTTC	TRBD2	-	TRBV5-5	TRBJ2-1
CASSLAFGQGVIEAFF	TGTGCCAGCAGCTTAGCTTTCGGGCAGGGGGTAATTGAAGCTTTCTTT	TRBD1	-	TRBV7-9	TRBJ1-1
CASGAGVTDTQYF	TGTGCCTCAGGGGCAGGAGTCACAGATACGCAGTATTTT	-	-	TRBV19	TRBJ2-3
CASSQESVREAFF	TGTGCCAGCAGCCAAGAGTCAGTCCGTGAAGCTTTCTTT	-	-	TRBV4-2	TRBJ1-1
CASSGPGRLDEKLFF	TGTGCCAGCAGTGGACCAGGGAGGTTAGACGAAAAACTGTTTTTT	-	-	TRBV28	TRBJ1-4
CASSLTVGPYEQYF	TGTGCCAGCAGTTTGACAGTGGGCCCCTACGAGCAGTACTTC	-	-	TRBV27	TRBJ2-7
CASGLGWSDTQYF	TGTGCTAGTGGTTTGGGATGGAGTGATACGCAGTATTTT	-	-	TRBV12-5	TRBJ2-3
CASSLGQGYEQFF	TGTGCCAGCAGCTTGGGACAGGGATATGAGCAGTTCTTC	TRBD1	-	TRBV5-6	TRBJ2-1
CASSSFHGPRGDTIYF	TGTGCCAGCAGTTCATTTCATGGGCCCCGGGGGGACACCATATATTTT	-	-	TRBV28	TRBJ1-3
CASSYSNEQFF	TGTGCCAGCAGCTATAGCAACGAGCAGTTCTTC	-	-	TRBV7-9	TRBJ2-1
CASSDGYGYTF	TGCGCCAGCAGTGACGGGTATGGCTACACCTTC	-	few	TRBV10-1	TRBJ1-2
CASSFRTSGEGGYF	TGTGCCAGCAGCTTTAGGACTAGCGGAGAGGGGGGGTACTTC	TRBD2	-	TRBV7-8	TRBJ2-5
CASSIGETGEKLFF	TGTGCCAGTAGTATAGGGGAGACCGGCGAAAAACTGTTTTTT	-	-	TRBV19	TRBJ1-4
CASSLGTDRGTDTQYF	TGTGCCAGCAGTCTGGGCACGGACAGGGGCACAGATACGCAGTATTTT	TRBD1	-	TRBV27	TRBJ2-3